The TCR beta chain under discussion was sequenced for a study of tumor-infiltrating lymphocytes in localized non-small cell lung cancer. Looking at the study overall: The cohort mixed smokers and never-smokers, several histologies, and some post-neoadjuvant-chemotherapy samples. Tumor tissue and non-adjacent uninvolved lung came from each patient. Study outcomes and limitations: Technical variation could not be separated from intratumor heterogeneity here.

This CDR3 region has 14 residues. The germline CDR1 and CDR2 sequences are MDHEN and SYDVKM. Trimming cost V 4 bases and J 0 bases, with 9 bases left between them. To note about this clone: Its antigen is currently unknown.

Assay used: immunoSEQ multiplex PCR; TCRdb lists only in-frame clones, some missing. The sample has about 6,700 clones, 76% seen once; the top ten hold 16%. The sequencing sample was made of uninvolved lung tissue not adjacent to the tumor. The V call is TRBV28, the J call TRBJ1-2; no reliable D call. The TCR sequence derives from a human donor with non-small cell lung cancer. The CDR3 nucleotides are TGTGCCAGCAGTTCCCCCCCTTCTAACTATGGCTACACCTTC. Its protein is CASSSPPSNYGYTF.